A single sample gave rise to the 2 T cell receptor beta chains below, sequenced in a study of blood T cell repertoires in COVID-19. Sequenced by immunoSEQ multiplex PCR; TCRdb stores in-frame clones only, minus some. The sample contains fewer than 40,000 clones, approximately 86% of which appear only once. The sequenced sample consisted of peripheral blood. These receptors originate from a woman aged 65 to 85 with active COVID-19.

The chain couples TRBV20-1 to TRBJ1-6; no firm D call. The length of the CDR3 is 13 residues. Germline loops: CDR1 DFQATT, CDR2 SNEGSKA (reference sequence). Between the trimmed V and J ends, which lost 3 bases and 11 bases, there was a span of 14 bases. The CDR3, as DNA: TGCAGTGCTAGTGCCGGGATCCGTGCACCCCTCCACTTT. This codes for CSASAGIRAPLHF.

The chain joins TRBV20-1 to TRBJ2-3; D remains unclear. The CDR3 is 11 residues long. Germline V gene lookup returns CDR1 DFQATT and CDR2 SNEGSKA (reference sequence). With 6 bases removed from V and 4 bases from J, the gap between germline ends came to 8 bases. CDR3 sequence (DNA): TGCAGTGCCCAATCCCCAGATACGCAGTATTTT. Translation: CSAQSPDTQYF.